This TCR beta chain derives from a study of cytomegalovirus exposure and HLA in healthy donors. Study-level results: DRB1 showed the most TCR associations and HLA-C the fewest in a later analysis, as rates varied by HLA locus. A later analysis found most CMV-associated TCR beta chains apparently HLA-restricted. Productive status was seen about 90% or about 30% of the time for most TCR beta V segments in an earlier analysis.

PCR involved 60 Vbeta and 13 Jbeta primers. Repertoires were generated with immunoSEQ multiplex PCR, while TCRdb's copy carries only in-frame clones and drops some. There are roughly 110,000 clones in the sample; around 70% occur only once, and about 0.84% lies in the top ten. The CDR3 runs 12 residues. The junction had 7 bases not matched to a gene; V was cut back by 5 bases and J by 7 bases. CDR1 and CDR2 from the germline V gene are SQVTM and ANQGSEA. Regarding this clone: Its antigen is undetermined.

The receptor's source is a boy aged 10-17 years in good health and CMV-seronegative. Material for sequencing was PBMCs. The chain employs TRBV29-1 and TRBJ1-2, with 7 bases fitting TRBD1. Here the CDR3 reads CSVQQGTGGYTF. The CDR3 bases are TGCAGCGTTCAACAGGGGACGGGTGGCTACACCTTC.